The 4 T cell receptor beta chains presented below share a single source sample, sequenced in a study of blood T cell repertoires in COVID-19. Produced via immunoSEQ multiplex PCR; TCRdb's table is partial and in-frame only. The sample has under 200,000 clones, around nine tenths seen once. Sequencing was carried out using peripheral blood. Receptors originate from a man aged 45-65 years with acute or convalescent COVID-19.

The CDR3 is CASSFSSSSYEQYF. The CDR3 nucleotides are TGTGCCAGCAGTTTTTCTAGCAGCTCCTACGAGCAGTACTTC. The chain uses TRBV27 and TRBJ2-7; D is perhaps TRBD2 (5 bases). Germline CDR1 reads MNHEY; CDR2 reads SMNVEV (reference sequence). The CDR3 contains 14 residues. V lost 3 bases and J lost 0, with 9 bases in between.

The chain joins TRBV14 to TRBJ2-1; D unclear. CDR1 is SGHDN, CDR2 FVKESK, per germline. The V gene lost 3 bases and the J gene lost 3 bases, with 9 bases spanning the gap. The length of the CDR3 is 14 residues. The CDR3 sequence: CASSQTYGYNEQFF. CDR3 DNA sequence: TGTGCCAGCAGCCAGACTTACGGCTACAATGAGCAGTTCTTC.

V usage is TRBV27 and J usage is TRBJ2-3; D call uncertain. V lost 5 bases to trimming and J lost 1 base, with 7 bases between them. Germline loops: CDR1 MNHEY, CDR2 SMNVEV (reference sequence). CDR3 length equals 13 residues. The CDR3 reads CASSHSRTDTQYF. CDR3 sequence (DNA): TGTGCCAGCAGTCACTCTCGCACAGATACGCAGTATTTT.

This chain connects TRBV2 to TRBJ1-4; D might be TRBD1 (6 bases). V lost 3 bases, J lost 0 bases, and 20 bases lay in between. CDR1 is SNHLY, CDR2 FYNNEI, per germline. The CDR3 is 19 amino acids. The CDR3 sequence is CASSDLRRGNRATNEKLFF. DNA of the CDR3: TGTGCCAGCAGTGACCTAAGAAGGGGAAACAGGGCAACTAATGAAAAACTGTTTTTT.